Following are 25 T cell receptor beta chains from one sample sequenced in a study of regulatory T cells in long-lasting Graves disease. TCR beta libraries were built with iRepertoire HTBI primers and Arm-PCR of CDR3 regions. TCRdb re-called the multiplex PCR reads with MiXCR, one entry per CDR3 protein. The sample contains a few hundred thousand distinct CDR3 sequences, about 21% of which appear only once. The time point denotes: persistent/refractory GD, antithyroid drugs over 5 years with positive TRAb. Isolated PBMC RNA provided the starting material for the TCR library. This sample comprised peripheral blood mononuclear cells (PBMCs), obtained when the disease was refractory, from a patient treated with antithyroid drugs. These receptors all stem from a female donor with Graves disease.

This chain links TRBV5-1 with TRBJ2-2; the match to TRBD2 covers 8 bases. The germline gives CDR1 SGHRS, CDR2 YFSETQ. This CDR3 contains 20 residues. V was pared by 1 base and J by 0 bases, with 14 bases of the junction left unmatched. In DNA, the CDR3 is TGCGCCAGCAGCTTGCGTCGCGTACTAGCGGAATTGTCGAACACCGGGGAGCTGTTTTTT. This gives the protein CASSLRRVLAELSNTGELFF.

This clonotype has ten or more counts. The rearrangement links TRBV29-1 to TRBJ1-1; D uncertain. The CDR3 sequence is 11 residues long. Trimming took 7 bases from V and 1 from J, leaving 7 bases between them. Per germline, CDR1 SQVTM and CDR2 ANQGSEA. CDR3 DNA sequence: TGCAGCGGGGGAGAGAACACTGAAGCTTTCTTT. As protein: CSGGENTEAFF. The variable domain in full, with the rest retrieved from reference TRBV29-1 and TRBJ1-1, is SAVISQKPSRDICQRGTSLTIQCQVDSQVTMMFWYRQQPGQSLTLIATANQGSEATYESGFVIDKFPISRPNLTFSTLTVSNMSPEDSSIYLCSGGENTEAFFGQGTRLTVV.

This clonotype has more than one count but fewer than ten. The chain recombines TRBV10-3 with TRBJ2-7; 10 bases map to TRBD1. V was clipped by 6 bases and J by 5 bases; unmatched bases: 13. Per germline, CDR1 ENHRY and CDR2 SYGVKD. The CDR3 sequence is 16 residues long. CDR3 amino acids: CAIRAGTGVQGDEQYF. The CDR3 nucleotides are TGTGCCATCAGAGCCGGGACAGGGGTGCAAGGCGACGAGCAGTACTTC.

This clonotype was observed a handful of times. The J gene is TRBJ1-5, the V gene TRBV6-2 or TRBV6-3; D not resolved. Trimming removed 0 bases from V and 7 bases from J, with 13 bases in between. Germline values: CDR1 MNHEY, CDR2 SVGEGT. CDR3 size: 15 residues. CDR3 in DNA: TGTGCCAGCAGTTACTCTGGGATCCAAGGGCAGCCCCAGCATTTT. It codes for CASSYSGIQGQPQHF.

The DNA of the CDR3 is TGTGCCAGCAGTTACTCGATCGGGGACCTCTCCTACGAGCAGTACTTC. This gives the protein CASSYSIGDLSYEQYF. This chain joins TRBV6-5 and TRBJ2-7, with D possibly called TRBD1 or TRBD2 (5 bases each). Germline CDR1 MNHEY, CDR2 SVGAGI. The CDR3 consists of 16 residues. The V gene lost 0 bases and the J gene lost 0 bases, with 12 bases spanning the gap.

This clonotype was detected many times. The gene calls are TRBV12-3 or TRBV12-4 and TRBJ2-7, with 12 bases identical to TRBD1. The J segment lost 9 bases and the V segment lost 6 bases, leaving 9 bases of the junction unmatched. CDR3 size: 14 residues. CDR3 nucleotides: TGTGCCAGCAGGCCCGGGACAGGGGGCCTTGTGCAGTACTTC. Its protein is CASRPGTGGLVQYF.

There are a few counts of this clonotype. The chain couples TRBV5-1 to TRBJ1-3, with D possibly matching TRBD1 (5 bases). CDR1 SGHRS and CDR2 YFSETQ come from the germline V gene. The CDR3 contains 13 residues. V gave up 4 bases and J gave up 2 bases, with 7 bases separating them. CDR3 amino acids: CASSEGPGNTIYF. The CDR3 DNA reads TGCGCCAGCAGCGAGGGGCCTGGAAACACCATATATTTT. Drawing the rest from reference TRBV5-1 and TRBJ1-3, the complete variable domain is KAGVTQTPRYLIKTRGQQVTLSCSPISGHRSVSWYQQTPGQGLQFLFEYFSETQRNKGNFPGRFSGRQFSNSRSEMNVSTLELGDSALYLCASSEGPGNTIYFGEGSWLTVV.

With respect to this clonotype: One base away lies a much larger clone, so this may be a sequencing read error. V is TRBV20-1 and J is TRBJ2-5; TRBD2 might be the D (5 bases). CDR3 length equals 14 residues. Germline assignment: CDR1 DFQATT and CDR2 SNEGSKA (reference sequence). Trimming removed 5 bases from V and 0 bases from J, with 13 bases in between. CDR3 region: CSASRTDYQETQYF. For the CDR3, the DNA is TGCAGTGCTTCAAGGACTGATTACCAAGAGACCCAGTACTTC.

The V and J genes are TRBV28 and TRBJ1-1; TRBD1 matches at 9 bases. The junction had 6 bases not matched to a gene; V was cut back by 6 bases and J by 7 bases. Germline V CDR1 and CDR2: MDHEN, SYDVKM. This CDR3 contains 13 residues. In DNA form, the CDR3 reads TGTGCCAGCAGCTTAGCGGGACAGGGTGAAGCTTTCTTT. Its protein product is CASSLAGQGEAFF. Supplemented by reference TRBV28 and TRBJ1-1, the full variable domain reads DVKVTQSSRYLVKRTGEKVFLECVQDMDHENMFWYRQDPGLGLRLIYFSYDVKMKEKGDIPEGYSVSREKKERFSLILESASTNQTSMYLCASSLAGQGEAFFGQGTRLTVV.

V is TRBV28 and J is TRBJ1-2; D gene unclear. CDR3 length: 15 residues. Germline values: CDR1 MDHEN, CDR2 SYDVKM. V was trimmed by 2 bases and J by 0 bases, leaving 10 bases between them. The CDR3 coding sequence is TGTGCCAGCAGTTTACCCTTCAGAACTAACTATGGCTACACCTTC. Amino acid sequence: CASSLPFRTNYGYTF.

This clonotype was picked up many times. V usage is TRBV29-1 and J usage is TRBJ2-5; 12 bases match TRBD2. CDR1 is SQVTM and CDR2 is ANQGSEA in the germline V gene. The trim removed 7 bases at V and 3 bases at J, leaving 3 bases unmatched. CDR3 length equals 13 residues. Here the CDR3 DNA reads TGCAGCGCCCTAGCGGGAGGGAAAGAGACCCAGTACTTC. It is translated as CSALAGGKETQYF.

V and J are TRBV27 and TRBJ1-3, with D possibly being TRBD1 (6 bases). The CDR3 loop spans 15 amino acids. The V end lost 6 bases, the J end lost 0 bases, and 12 bases lay between the germline ends. Looked up from germline, CDR1 is MNHEY and CDR2 is SMNVEV (reference sequence). The CDR3 bases are TGTGCCAGCAGCCAAGACAGGTCCTCTGGAAACACCATATATTTT. Amino acids: CASSQDRSSGNTIYF.

This clonotype has a count of ten or more. This sequence joins TRBV28 and TRBJ2-7; no firm D call. Germline V CDR1 and CDR2: MDHEN, SYDVKM. The CDR3 spans 14 residues. The V end lost 4 bases, the J end lost 2 bases, and 12 bases lay between the germline ends. The CDR3 DNA sequence: TGTGCCAGCAGTTCGCCGCAGGCGACCTACGAGCAGTACTTC. Its protein product is CASSSPQATYEQYF. Full variable domain (missing parts from reference TRBV28 and TRBJ2-7): DVKVTQSSRYLVKRTGEKVFLECVQDMDHENMFWYRQDPGLGLRLIYFSYDVKMKEKGDIPEGYSVSREKKERFSLILESASTNQTSMYLCASSSPQATYEQYFGPGTRLTVT.

This clonotype was counted at least ten times. The rearrangement joins TRBV28 to TRBJ2-2; 9 positions agree with TRBD2. The CDR3 loop spans 15 amino acids. Trimming at V came to 5 bases and at J to 5 bases, leaving 6 bases not matched to a gene. Germline V gene sequence: CDR1 MDHEN, CDR2 SYDVKM. CDR3 nucleotide sequence: TGTGCCAGCAGTGACCTCGCGGGGGGGACCGGGGAGCTGTTTTTT. This encodes CASSDLAGGTGELFF. The full variable domain, rest sourced from reference TRBV28 and TRBJ2-2, is DVKVTQSSRYLVKRTGEKVFLECVQDMDHENMFWYRQDPGLGLRLIYFSYDVKMKEKGDIPEGYSVSREKKERFSLILESASTNQTSMYLCASSDLAGGTGELFFGEGSRLTVL.

In this sample, this clonotype turned up many times. CDR3 nucleotide sequence: TGCAGTGCTGCGGGACAGAGTTATGGCTACACCTTC. It specifies CSAAGQSYGYTF. The chain recombines TRBV20-1 with TRBJ1-2; 7 positions agree with TRBD1. The CDR3 length is 12 residues. The germline V gene has CDR1 DFQATT and CDR2 SNEGSKA (reference sequence). Trimming took 5 bases from V and 5 from J; bases not matched to a gene: 5.

The genes are TRBV7-3 and TRBJ1-2, with a weak D call TRBD1 (5 bases). V lost 0 bases to trimming and J lost 8 bases, with 13 bases between them. Germline CDR1 is SGHTA and CDR2 is FQGTGA. CDR3 length equals 14 residues. This chain's CDR3 is CASSLTGGGDGYTF. CDR3 coding DNA: TGTGCCAGCAGCTTAACCGGCGGGGGAGACGGCTACACCTTC.

This clonotype turned up a few times. The CDR3 DNA reads as TGTGCCAGCAGCTCGTGGCGGGGTTCCTCCTACGAGCAGTACTTC. It translates to CASSSWRGSSYEQYF. V is TRBV7-9 and J is TRBJ2-7, with D possibly TRBD2 on 6 matching bases. The CDR3 consists of 15 residues. V was trimmed by 4 bases and J by 0 bases, leaving 13 bases between them. The germline gives CDR1 SEHNR, CDR2 FQNEAQ (reference sequence). The entire variable domain, with the rest obtained from reference TRBV7-9 and TRBJ2-7, is as follows: DTGVSQNPRHKITKRGQNVTFRCDPISEHNRLYWYRQTLGQGPEFLTYFQNEAQLEKSRLLSDRFSAERPKGSFSTLEIQRTEQGDSAMYLCASSSWRGSSYEQYFGPGTRLTVT.

The rearrangement joins TRBV9 to TRBJ1-1; D ambiguous. Germline CDR1 is SGDLS and CDR2 is YYNGEE. This CDR3 contains 14 residues. V lost 3 bases and J lost 0, with 9 bases in between. CDR3 region: CASSGLGVNTEAFF. CDR3 nucleotide sequence: TGTGCCAGCAGCGGACTTGGAGTGAACACTGAAGCTTTCTTT.

This clonotype showed up just a few times. V usage is TRBV7-9 and J usage is TRBJ1-2; the D gene is possibly TRBD1 (5 bases). Germline CDR1 SEHNR, CDR2 FQNEAQ (reference sequence). Trimming removed 5 bases from V and 3 bases from J, with 13 bases in between. This CDR3 is built from 14 residues. The CDR3 sequence: CASSRGGVDYGYTF. The CDR3 bases are TGTGCCAGCAGCCGTGGGGGGGTCGACTATGGCTACACCTTC.

CDR3 sequence: CASSFPSGSVYEQFF. In nucleotides, the CDR3 is TGTGCCAGCAGTTTCCCCAGCGGGAGTGTCTATGAGCAGTTCTTC. The gene calls are TRBV12-3 or TRBV12-4 and TRBJ2-1; the match to TRBD2 covers 8 bases. The CDR3 extends over 15 amino acids. V dropped 3 bases and J dropped 8; count of bases not matched to a gene: 9.

This clonotype was counted ten times or more. The chain uses TRBV27 and TRBJ2-7, with 7 bases that match TRBD2. The V segment lost 1 base and the J segment 3 bases; nucleotides outside the gene matches: 6. Germline CDR1 MNHEY, CDR2 SMNVEV (reference sequence). The CDR3 loop spans 15 amino acids. In DNA form, the CDR3 reads TGTGCCAGCAGTTTATTTGCGGGAGATCTCTACGAGCAGTACTTC. It translates to CASSLFAGDLYEQYF.

This clonotype was seen many times. The chain has TRBV2 and TRBJ2-5, with D maybe TRBD2 (6 bases). The CDR3 length is 16 residues. With 1 base removed from V and 5 bases from J, the gap between germline ends came to 17 bases. From germline, CDR1 is SNHLY and CDR2 FYNNEI. CDR3 nucleotide sequence: TGTGCCAGCAGTGAAGTGGGAGGCGGTTGGGAGGAGACCCAGTACTTC. It yields the protein CASSEVGGGWEETQYF. Full variable domain (rest looked up from reference TRBV2 and TRBJ2-5): EPEVTQTPSHQVTQMGQEVILRCVPISNHLYFYWYRQILGQKVEFLVSFYNNEISEKSEIFDDQFSVERPDGSNFTLKIRSTKLEDSAMYFCASSEVGGGWEETQYFGPGTRLLVL.

This clonotype was observed many times. This chain uses TRBV28 with TRBJ1-1; unclear D gene. The CDR3 runs to 13 residues. V lost 4 bases and J lost 0, with 6 bases in between. Germline CDR1 MDHEN, CDR2 SYDVKM. The CDR3 region has the DNA TGTGCCAGCAGTTATCAGATGAACACTGAAGCTTTCTTT. Encoded protein: CASSYQMNTEAFF.

This clonotype came up many times. V usage is TRBV2 and J usage is TRBJ1-5; D perhaps matches TRBD1 (5 bases). Germline loops: CDR1 SNHLY, CDR2 FYNNEI. The CDR3 is 14 amino acids. V was cut by 3 bases and J by 5 bases, with 11 bases left in between. CDR3 nucleotides: TGTGCCAGCAGTGATGGGCGGGGGTATCAGCCCCAGCATTTT. Translation: CASSDGRGYQPQHF. Full variable domain (missing parts from reference TRBV2 and TRBJ1-5): EPEVTQTPSHQVTQMGQEVILRCVPISNHLYFYWYRQILGQKVEFLVSFYNNEISEKSEIFDDQFSVERPDGSNFTLKIRSTKLEDSAMYFCASSDGRGYQPQHFGDGTRLSIL.

This clonotype appeared a few times. The chain uses TRBV25-1 and TRBJ2-5; 11 nucleotides align to TRBD2. V lost 8 bases and J lost 1; bases outside the gene matches: 6. The V gene's germline CDR1 is MGHDK and CDR2 SYGVNS. CDR3 length equals 15 residues. Here the CDR3 DNA reads TGTGCCAGCGGACTTGGACTAGCGGGCCAAGAGACCCAGTACTTC. As protein: CASGLGLAGQETQYF.